What follows is one T cell receptor (beta chain) and its context. The antigen remains unidentified. Focal radiation was given together with CTLA-4 blockade (ipilimumab) to patients with chemo-refractory metastatic non-small-cell lung cancer. The data derive from a study of radiotherapy plus CTLA-4 blockade in lung cancer. Across the whole study: 15% to 20% of enrolled patients responded objectively, and roughly 30% had disease control. Findings and limits, study-wide: Clones derived from tumor TCRs expanded in blood after radiotherapy plus ipilimumab. Early clonal dynamics of blood T cells, together with interferon-beta, were reported as the best response predictor.

Deletions cut 1 base from V and 3 bases from J, with 10 bases between. Per the germline V gene, CDR1 is SGHAT and CDR2 is FQDESV (reference sequence). This CDR3 has 14 amino acids. The data were produced by immunoSEQ multiplex PCR, yet TCRdb's version contains in-frame clones alone and is incomplete. The repertoire holds about 90,000 clones, about 78% seen once, with about an eighth in the top ten. The J gene is TRBJ2-7, the V gene TRBV11-1, with D maybe TRBD1 (5 bases). This sequence was found in a human donor with non-small cell lung cancer that progressed on radiotherapy plus ipilimumab. This sample comprised peripheral blood, obtained from a patient treated with radiotherapy plus ipilimumab. The CDR3 coding sequence is TGTGCCAGCAGCTTAGAAGGGGTAGGCTACGAGCAGTACTTC. Protein product: CASSLEGVGYEQYF.